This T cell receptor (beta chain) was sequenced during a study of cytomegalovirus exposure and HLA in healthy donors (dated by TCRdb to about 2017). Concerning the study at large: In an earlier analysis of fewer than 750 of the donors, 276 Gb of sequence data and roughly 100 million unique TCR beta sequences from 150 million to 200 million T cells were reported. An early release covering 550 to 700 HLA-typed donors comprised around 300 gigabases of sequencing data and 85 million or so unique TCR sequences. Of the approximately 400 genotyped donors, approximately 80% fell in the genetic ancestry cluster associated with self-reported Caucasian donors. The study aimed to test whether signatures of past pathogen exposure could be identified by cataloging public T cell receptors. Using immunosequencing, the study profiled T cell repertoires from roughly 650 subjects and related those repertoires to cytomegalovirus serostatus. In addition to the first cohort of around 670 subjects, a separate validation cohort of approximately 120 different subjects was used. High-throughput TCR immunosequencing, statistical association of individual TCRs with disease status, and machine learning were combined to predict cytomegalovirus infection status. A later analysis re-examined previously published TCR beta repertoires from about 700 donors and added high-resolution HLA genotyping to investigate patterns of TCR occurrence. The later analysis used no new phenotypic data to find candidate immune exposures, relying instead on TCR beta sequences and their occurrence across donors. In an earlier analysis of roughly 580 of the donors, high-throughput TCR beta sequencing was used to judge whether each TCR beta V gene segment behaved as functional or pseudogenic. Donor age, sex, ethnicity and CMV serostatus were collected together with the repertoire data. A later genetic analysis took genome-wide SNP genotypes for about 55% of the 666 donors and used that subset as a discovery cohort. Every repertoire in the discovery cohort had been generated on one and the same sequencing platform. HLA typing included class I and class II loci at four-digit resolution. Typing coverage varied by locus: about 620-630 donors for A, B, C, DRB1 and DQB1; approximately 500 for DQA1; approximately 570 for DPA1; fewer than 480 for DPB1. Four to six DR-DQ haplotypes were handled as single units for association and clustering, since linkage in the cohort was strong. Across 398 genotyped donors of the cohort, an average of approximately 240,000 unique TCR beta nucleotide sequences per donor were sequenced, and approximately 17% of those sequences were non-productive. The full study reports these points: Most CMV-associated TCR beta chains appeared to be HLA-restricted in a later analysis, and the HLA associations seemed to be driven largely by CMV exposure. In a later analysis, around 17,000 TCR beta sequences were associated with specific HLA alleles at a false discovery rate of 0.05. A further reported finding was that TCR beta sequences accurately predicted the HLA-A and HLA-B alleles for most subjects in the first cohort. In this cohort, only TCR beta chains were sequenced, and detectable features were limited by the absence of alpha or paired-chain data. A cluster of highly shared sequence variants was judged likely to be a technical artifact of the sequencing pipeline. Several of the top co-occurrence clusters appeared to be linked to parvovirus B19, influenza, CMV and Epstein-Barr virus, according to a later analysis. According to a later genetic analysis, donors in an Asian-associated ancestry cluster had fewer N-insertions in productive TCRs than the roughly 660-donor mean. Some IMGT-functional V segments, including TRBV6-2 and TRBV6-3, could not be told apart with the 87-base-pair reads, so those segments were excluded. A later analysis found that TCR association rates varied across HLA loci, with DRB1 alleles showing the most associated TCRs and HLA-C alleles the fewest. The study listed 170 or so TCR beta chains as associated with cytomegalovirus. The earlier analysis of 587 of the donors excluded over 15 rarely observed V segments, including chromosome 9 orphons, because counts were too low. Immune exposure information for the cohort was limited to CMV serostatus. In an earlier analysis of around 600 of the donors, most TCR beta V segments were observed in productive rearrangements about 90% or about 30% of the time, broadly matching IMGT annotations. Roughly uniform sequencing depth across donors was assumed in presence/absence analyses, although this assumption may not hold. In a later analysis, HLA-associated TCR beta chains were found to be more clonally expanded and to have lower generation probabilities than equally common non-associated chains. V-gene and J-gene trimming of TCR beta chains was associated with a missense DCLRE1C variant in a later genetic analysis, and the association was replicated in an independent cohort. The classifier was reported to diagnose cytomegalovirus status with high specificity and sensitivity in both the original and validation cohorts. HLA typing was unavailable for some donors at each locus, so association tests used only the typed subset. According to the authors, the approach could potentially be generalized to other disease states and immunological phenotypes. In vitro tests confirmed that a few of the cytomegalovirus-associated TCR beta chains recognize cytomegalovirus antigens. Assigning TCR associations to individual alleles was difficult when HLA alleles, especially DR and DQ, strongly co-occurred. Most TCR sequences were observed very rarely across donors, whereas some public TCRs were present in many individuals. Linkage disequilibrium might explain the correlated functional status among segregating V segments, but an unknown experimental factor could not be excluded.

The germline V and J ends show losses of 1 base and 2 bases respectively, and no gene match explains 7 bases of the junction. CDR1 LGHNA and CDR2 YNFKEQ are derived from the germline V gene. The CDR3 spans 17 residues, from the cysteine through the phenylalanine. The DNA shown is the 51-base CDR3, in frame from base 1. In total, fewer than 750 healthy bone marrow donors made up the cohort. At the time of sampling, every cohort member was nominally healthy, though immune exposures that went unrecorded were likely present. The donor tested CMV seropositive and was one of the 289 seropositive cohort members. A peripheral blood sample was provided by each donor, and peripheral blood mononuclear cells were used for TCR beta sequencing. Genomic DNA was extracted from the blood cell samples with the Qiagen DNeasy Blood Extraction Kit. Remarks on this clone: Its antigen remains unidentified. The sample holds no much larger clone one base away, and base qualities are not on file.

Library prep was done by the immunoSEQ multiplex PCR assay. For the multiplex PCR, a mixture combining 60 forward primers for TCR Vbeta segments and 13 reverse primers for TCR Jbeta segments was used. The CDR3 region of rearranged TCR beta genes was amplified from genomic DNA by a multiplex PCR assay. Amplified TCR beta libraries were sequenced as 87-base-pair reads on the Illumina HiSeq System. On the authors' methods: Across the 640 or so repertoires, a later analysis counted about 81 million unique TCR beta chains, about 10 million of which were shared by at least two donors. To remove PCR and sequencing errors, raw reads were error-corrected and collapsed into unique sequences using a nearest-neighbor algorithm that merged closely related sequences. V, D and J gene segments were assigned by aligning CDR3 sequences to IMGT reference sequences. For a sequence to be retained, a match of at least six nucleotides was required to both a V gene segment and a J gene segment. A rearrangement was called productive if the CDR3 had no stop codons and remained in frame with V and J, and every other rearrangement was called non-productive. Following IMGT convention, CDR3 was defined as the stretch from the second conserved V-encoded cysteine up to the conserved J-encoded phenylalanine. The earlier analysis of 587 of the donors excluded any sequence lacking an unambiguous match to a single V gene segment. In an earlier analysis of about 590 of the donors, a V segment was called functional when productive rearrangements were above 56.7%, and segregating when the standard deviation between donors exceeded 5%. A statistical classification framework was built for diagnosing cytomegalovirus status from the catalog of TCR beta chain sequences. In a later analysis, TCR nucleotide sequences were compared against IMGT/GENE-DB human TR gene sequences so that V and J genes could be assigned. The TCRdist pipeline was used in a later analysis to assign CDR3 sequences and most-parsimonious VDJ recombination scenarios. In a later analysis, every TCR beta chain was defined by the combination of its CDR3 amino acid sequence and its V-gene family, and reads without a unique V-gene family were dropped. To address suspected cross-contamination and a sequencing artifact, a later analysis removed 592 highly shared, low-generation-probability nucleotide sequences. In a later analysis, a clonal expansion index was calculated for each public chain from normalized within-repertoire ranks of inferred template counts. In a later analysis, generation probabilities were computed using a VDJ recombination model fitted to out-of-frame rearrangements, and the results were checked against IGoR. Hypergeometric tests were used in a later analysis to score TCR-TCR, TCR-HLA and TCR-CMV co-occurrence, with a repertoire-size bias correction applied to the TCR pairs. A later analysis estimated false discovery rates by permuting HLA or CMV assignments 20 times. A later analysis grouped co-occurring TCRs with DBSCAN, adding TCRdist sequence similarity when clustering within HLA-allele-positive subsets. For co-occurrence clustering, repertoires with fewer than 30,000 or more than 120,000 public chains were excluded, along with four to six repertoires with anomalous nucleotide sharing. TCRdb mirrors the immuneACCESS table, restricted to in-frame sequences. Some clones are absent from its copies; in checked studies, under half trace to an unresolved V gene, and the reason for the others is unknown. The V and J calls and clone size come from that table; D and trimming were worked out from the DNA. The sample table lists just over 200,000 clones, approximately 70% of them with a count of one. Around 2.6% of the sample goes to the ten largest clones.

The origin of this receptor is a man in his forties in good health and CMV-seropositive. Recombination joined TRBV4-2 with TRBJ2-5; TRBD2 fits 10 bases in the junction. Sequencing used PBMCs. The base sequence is TGTGCCAGCAGCCAAGGAGCAGATAGCGGGGGGCAAGAGACCCAGTACTTC. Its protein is CASSQGADSGGQETQYF.